This T cell receptor beta chain originates from a study of spatial heterogeneity in lung cancer. MiXCR, applied by TCRdb to the 5' RACE reads, yields one record per CDR3 protein. The data contain tens of thousands of distinct CDR3 sequences, roughly 12% of them singletons. Sample time point: sample taken at primary tumor resection. Whole RNA obtained from tumor, nontumor lung or frozen PBMC underwent sequencing without sorting. Untreated early-stage non-small cell lung cancer patients, over 55 in total, were the donors. Broader study findings: Among blood samples, ubiquitous expanded tumor TCRs appeared more at resection than at follow-up.

This clonotype was counted at least ten times. The antigen is not known. V gave up 6 bases and J gave up 8 bases; unmatched junction bases: 7. This CDR3 has 15 amino acids. Germline values: CDR1 MDHEN, CDR2 SYDVKM. The gene calls are TRBV28 and TRBJ2-1; 13 nucleotides align to TRBD2. The starting material was PBMCs, obtained at surgery. The TCR sequence derives from a male donor with early-stage non-small cell lung cancer. The CDR3 is CASRSTSGRAYEQFF. The DNA of the CDR3 is TGTGCCAGCAGGTCAACTAGCGGGAGGGCCTATGAGCAGTTCTTC.